A single sample is the source of the 13 T cell receptor beta chains below, sequenced in a study of post-analysis software for immune sequencing data. Whole-study results and caveats: About 5 TRBV segments occurring more often in patients than controls included TRBV5-6, TRBV5-1 and TRBV20-1.

Antigens of these TCRs are unknown. The TCR beta cDNA libraries contained unique molecular identifiers. Via MiXCR, TCRdb re-called the PCR reads, giving one row per CDR3 protein. The sample carries some 690,000 distinct CDR3 sequences, roughly three fifths recorded once. The sequencing input was blood. These receptors were collected from a girl aged 2-10 years with multiple sclerosis.

This clonotype was counted a single time. This chain uses TRBV6-5 with TRBJ2-5; TRBD2 is a possible D gene (6 bases). The V gene's germline CDR1 is MNHEY and CDR2 SVGAGI. V gave up 6 bases and J gave up 11 bases, with 16 bases separating them. The CDR3 is made up of 12 amino acids. The CDR3 loop reads CASSDGGREQYF. The CDR3 coding sequence is TGTGCCAGCAGCGACGGGGGTAGGGAGCAGTACTTC.

The chain couples TRBV29-1 to TRBJ2-1, with D perhaps matching TRBD2 (6 bases). This CDR3 is 13 amino acids long. Germline-derived CDR1 and CDR2 are SQVTM and ANQGSEA. Trimming cost V 4 bases and J 7 bases, with 14 bases left between them. For the CDR3, the DNA is TGCAGCGTTGCCGGGAGTGGGGGAAATGAGCAGTTCTTC. This gives the protein CSVAGSGGNEQFF.

This clonotype was seen only a few times. The rearrangement links TRBV29-1 to TRBJ2-1; 8 bases fit TRBD1. The ends lost 7 bases at V and 0 bases at J; junction bases unmatched: 2. This CDR3 region has 13 residues. Germline V gives CDR1 SQVTM, CDR2 ANQGSEA. CDR3 amino acids: CSAGQASYNEQFF. CDR3 in DNA: TGCAGCGCGGGACAGGCCTCCTACAATGAGCAGTTCTTC.

The chain links TRBV20-1 to TRBJ1-2, with 7 bases identical to TRBD1. The junction had 7 bases not matched to a gene; V was cut back by 6 bases and J by 6 bases. There are 12 residues in the CDR3. Germline loops: CDR1 DFQATT, CDR2 SNEGSKA (reference sequence). The CDR3 DNA sequence: TGCAGTGCCGAGACAGGGAGTCATGGCTACACCTTC. Amino acids: CSAETGSHGYTF.

The gene calls are TRBV27 and TRBJ2-5, with 8 positions matching TRBD2. Germline V gene data show CDR1 as MNHEY and CDR2 as SMNVEV (reference sequence). CDR3 size: 16 residues. V shed 1 base, J shed 5 bases, and the junction held 9 bases outside the gene matches. This CDR3 reads CASSLFSGAPRETQYF. The CDR3 region has the DNA TGTGCCAGCAGTTTATTTAGCGGGGCGCCTAGGGAGACCCAGTACTTC.

The rearrangement links TRBV2 to TRBJ2-7, with 9 bases matching TRBD2. Germline CDR1 reads SNHLY; CDR2 reads FYNNEI. CDR3 length: 15 residues. Trimming took 5 bases from V and 1 from J; bases not matched to a gene: 6. This chain's CDR3 is CASSPGREGSYEQYF. The CDR3 DNA sequence: TGTGCCAGCAGTCCTGGGCGGGAGGGGTCCTACGAGCAGTACTTC. The full variable domain, rest sourced from reference TRBV2 and TRBJ2-7, is EPEVTQTPSHQVTQMGQEVILRCVPISNHLYFYWYRQILGQKVEFLVSFYNNEISEKSEIFDDQFSVERPDGSNFTLKIRSTKLEDSAMYFCASSPGREGSYEQYFGPGTRLTVT.

The J gene is TRBJ1-5, the V gene TRBV27; D unresolved. Germline values: CDR1 MNHEY, CDR2 SMNVEV (reference sequence). Trimming removed 5 bases from V and 0 bases from J, with 5 bases in between. This CDR3 has 13 residues. In nucleotides, the CDR3 is TGTGCCAGCAGTCTCCATAGCAATCAGCCCCAGCATTTT. Translated, it gives CASSLHSNQPQHF.

This chain uses TRBV5-1 with TRBJ1-1; D is unresolved. CDR3 length: 16 amino acids. CDR1 SGHRS and CDR2 YFSETQ come from the germline V gene. The V end was cut by 0 bases, the J end by 1 base, with 13 bases between. Here the CDR3 reads CASSLGPVAANTEAFF. In DNA form, the CDR3 reads TGCGCCAGCAGCTTGGGGCCGGTCGCAGCGAACACTGAAGCTTTCTTT.

The chain has TRBV6-5 and TRBJ1-1, with D possibly TRBD1 on 5 matching bases. The CDR3 sequence is 15 residues long. Germline assignment: CDR1 MNHEY and CDR2 SVGAGI. Between the trimmed V and J ends, which lost 5 bases and 1 base, there was a span of 14 bases. In DNA, the CDR3 is TGTGCCAGCAGTCAGGGATTAGAGGCGAACACTGAAGCTTTCTTT. This sequence encodes CASSQGLEANTEAFF.

The chain links TRBV3-1 to TRBJ2-1; D gene unclear. Germline V gene lookup returns CDR1 LGHDT and CDR2 YNNKEL (reference sequence). Trimming cost V 7 bases and J 4 bases, with 17 bases left between them. The CDR3 extends over 15 amino acids. CDR3 region: CASTHLGPQYNEQFF. The CDR3 coding sequence is TGTGCCAGCACCCACCTTGGTCCGCAGTACAATGAGCAGTTCTTC.

The rearrangement joins TRBV12-3 or TRBV12-4 to TRBJ2-1; no clear D gene. V shed 4 bases and J shed 4 bases, with 14 bases lying between them. This CDR3 has 15 amino acids. CDR3 sequence (DNA): TGTGCCAGCAGTTCTGGGGTTGGGTTATACAATGAGCAGTTCTTC. It encodes CASSSGVGLYNEQFF.

This clonotype was observed once. The chain is built from TRBV5-1 and TRBJ2-1; the match to TRBD2 covers 12 bases. Losses at the gene ends were 4 bases for V and 2 bases for J; bases not matched to a gene: 16. From germline, CDR1 is SGHRS and CDR2 YFSETQ. CDR3 length: 20 residues. This chain's CDR3 is CASSPQGLAGPRRAYNEQFF. The CDR3 DNA reads as TGCGCCAGCAGCCCGCAGGGACTAGCGGGCCCCAGAAGGGCCTACAATGAGCAGTTCTTC.

This sequence joins TRBV5-4 and TRBJ2-3, with D perhaps matching TRBD2 (6 bases). Trimming cost V 0 bases and J 4 bases, with 15 bases left between them. There are 16 residues in the CDR3. Looked up from germline, CDR1 is SGHNT and CDR2 is YYREEE (reference sequence). The CDR3, as DNA: TGTGCCAGCAGCTTGGAGGGCGGGGCGGCGGCAGATACGCAGTATTTT. As protein: CASSLEGGAAADTQYF.